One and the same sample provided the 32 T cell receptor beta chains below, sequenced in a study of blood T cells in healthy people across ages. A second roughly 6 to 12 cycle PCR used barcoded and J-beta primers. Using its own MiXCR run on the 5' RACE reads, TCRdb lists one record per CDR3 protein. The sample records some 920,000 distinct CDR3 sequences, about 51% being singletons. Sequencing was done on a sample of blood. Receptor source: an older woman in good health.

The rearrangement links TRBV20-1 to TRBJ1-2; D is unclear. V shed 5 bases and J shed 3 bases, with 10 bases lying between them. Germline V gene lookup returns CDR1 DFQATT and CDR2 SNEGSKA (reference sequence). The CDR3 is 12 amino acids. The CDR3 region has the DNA TGCAGTGCTCGCCACATGGACTATGGCTACACCTTC. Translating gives CSARHMDYGYTF.

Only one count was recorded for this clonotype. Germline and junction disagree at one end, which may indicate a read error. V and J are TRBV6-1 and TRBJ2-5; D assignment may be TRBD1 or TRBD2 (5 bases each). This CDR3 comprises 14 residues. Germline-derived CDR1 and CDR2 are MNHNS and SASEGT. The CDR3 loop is CACSRGEWVETQYF. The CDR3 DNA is TGTGCCTGCAGTCGAGGGGAGTGGGTAGAGACCCAGTACTTC.

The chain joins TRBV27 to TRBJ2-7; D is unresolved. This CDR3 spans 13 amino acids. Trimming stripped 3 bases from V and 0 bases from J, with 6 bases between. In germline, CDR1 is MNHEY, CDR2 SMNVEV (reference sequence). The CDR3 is CASSFGFSYEQYF. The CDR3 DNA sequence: TGTGCCAGCAGTTTCGGGTTCTCCTACGAGCAGTACTTC.

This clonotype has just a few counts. The CDR3 protein is CASSPGAQYNEQYF. In nucleotides, the CDR3 is TGTGCCAGCAGCCCCGGGGCTCAATACAATGAGCAGTACTTC. This chain links TRBV7-9 with TRBJ2-7; tentatively, D is TRBD1 or TRBD2 (5 bases each). Germline V lookup: CDR1 SEHNR, CDR2 FQNEAQ (reference sequence). Trimming took 5 bases from V and 7 from J, leaving 18 bases between them. The CDR3 has 14 residues.

CDR3 amino acids: CSVAGYGYTF. CDR3 coding DNA: TGCAGCGTTGCAGGGTATGGCTACACCTTC. The V gene is TRBV29-1, the J gene TRBJ1-2; perhaps TRBD1 as D (5 bases). Trimming cost V 4 bases and J 5 bases, with 5 bases left between them. This CDR3 contains 10 residues. Germline CDR1 SQVTM, CDR2 ANQGSEA.

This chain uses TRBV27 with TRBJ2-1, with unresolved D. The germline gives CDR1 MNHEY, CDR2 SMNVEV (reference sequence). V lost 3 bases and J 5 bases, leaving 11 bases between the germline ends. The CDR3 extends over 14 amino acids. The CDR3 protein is CASSFLGQNNEQFF. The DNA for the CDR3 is TGTGCCAGCAGTTTCCTTGGGCAGAACAATGAGCAGTTCTTC.

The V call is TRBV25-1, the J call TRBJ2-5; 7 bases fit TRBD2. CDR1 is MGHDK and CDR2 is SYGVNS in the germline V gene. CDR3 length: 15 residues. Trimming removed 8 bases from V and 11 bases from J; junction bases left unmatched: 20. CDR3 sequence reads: CASGRGGSLYNGQYF. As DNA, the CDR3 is TGTGCCAGCGGTCGGGGCGGGAGCCTCTACAATGGGCAGTACTTC.

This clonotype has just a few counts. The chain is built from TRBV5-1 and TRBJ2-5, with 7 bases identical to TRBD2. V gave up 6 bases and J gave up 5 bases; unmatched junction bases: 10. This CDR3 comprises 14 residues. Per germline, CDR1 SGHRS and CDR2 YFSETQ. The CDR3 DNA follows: TGCGCCAGCAAGGTTGTAGCGGGTGATGAGACCCAGTACTTC. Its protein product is CASKVVAGDETQYF.

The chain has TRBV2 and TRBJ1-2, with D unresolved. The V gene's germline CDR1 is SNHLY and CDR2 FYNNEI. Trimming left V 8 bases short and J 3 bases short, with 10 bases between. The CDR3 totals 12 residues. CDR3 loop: CASLSSHYGYTF. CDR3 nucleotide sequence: TGTGCCAGCCTATCAAGTCACTATGGCTACACCTTC.

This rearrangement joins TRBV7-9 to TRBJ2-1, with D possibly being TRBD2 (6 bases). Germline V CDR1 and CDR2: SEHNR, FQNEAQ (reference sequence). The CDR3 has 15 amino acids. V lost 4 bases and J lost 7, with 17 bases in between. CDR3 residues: CASSWGRRALNEQFF. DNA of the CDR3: TGTGCCAGCAGCTGGGGAAGGAGGGCACTGAATGAGCAGTTCTTC.

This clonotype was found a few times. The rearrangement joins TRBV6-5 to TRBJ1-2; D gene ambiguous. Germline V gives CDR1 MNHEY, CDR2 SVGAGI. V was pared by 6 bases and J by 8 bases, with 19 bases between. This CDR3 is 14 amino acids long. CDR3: CASSRPGNVRGYTF. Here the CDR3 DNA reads TGTGCCAGCAGCCGCCCGGGGAACGTTAGGGGCTACACCTTC.

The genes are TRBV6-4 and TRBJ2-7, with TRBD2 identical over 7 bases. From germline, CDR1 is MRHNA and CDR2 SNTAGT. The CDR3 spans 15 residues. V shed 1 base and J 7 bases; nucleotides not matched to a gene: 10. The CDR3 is CASSDWGGSTDEQYF. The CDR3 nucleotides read TGTGCCAGCAGTGACTGGGGGGGGTCGACCGATGAGCAGTACTTC.

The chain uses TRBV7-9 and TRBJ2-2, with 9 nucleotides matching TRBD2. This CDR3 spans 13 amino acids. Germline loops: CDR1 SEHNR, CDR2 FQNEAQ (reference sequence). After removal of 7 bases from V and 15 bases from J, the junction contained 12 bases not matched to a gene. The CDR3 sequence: CASTRAGGLKLFF. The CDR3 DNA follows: TGTGCCAGCACCAGAGCGGGAGGCCTGAAGTTGTTTTTT. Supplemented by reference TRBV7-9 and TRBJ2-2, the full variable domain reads DTGVSQNPRHKITKRGQNVTFRCDPISEHNRLYWYRQTLGQGPEFLTYFQNEAQLEKSRLLSDRFSAERPKGSFSTLEIQRTEQGDSAMYLCASTRAGGLKLFFGEGSRLTVL.

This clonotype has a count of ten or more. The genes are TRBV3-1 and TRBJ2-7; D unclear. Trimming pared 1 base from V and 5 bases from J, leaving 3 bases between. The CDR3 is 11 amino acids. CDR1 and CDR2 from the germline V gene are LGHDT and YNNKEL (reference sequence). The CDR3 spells CASSQVDEQYF. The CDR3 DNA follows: TGTGCCAGCAGCCAAGTCGACGAGCAGTACTTC.

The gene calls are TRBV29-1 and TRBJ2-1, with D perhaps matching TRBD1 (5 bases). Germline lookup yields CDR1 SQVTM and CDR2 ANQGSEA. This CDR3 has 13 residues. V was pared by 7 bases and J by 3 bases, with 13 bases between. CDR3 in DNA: TGCAGCGCTGGGCGTGACAGCTACAATGAGCAGTTCTTC. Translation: CSAGRDSYNEQFF.

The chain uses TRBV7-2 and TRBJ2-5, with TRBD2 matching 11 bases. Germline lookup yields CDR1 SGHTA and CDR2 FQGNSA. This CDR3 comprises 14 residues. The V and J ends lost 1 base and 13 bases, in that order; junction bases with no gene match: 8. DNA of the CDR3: TGTGCCAGCAGCTTAGGCTCTGCTAGCGGGAGGTTGTACTTC. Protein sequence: CASSLGSASGRLYF. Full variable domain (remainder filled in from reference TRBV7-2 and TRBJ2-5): GAGVSQSPSNKVTEKGKDVELRCDPISGHTALYWYRQSLGQGLEFLIYFQGNSAPDKSGLPSDRFSAERTGGSVSTLTIQRTQQEDSAVYLCASSLGSASGRLYFGPGTRLLVL.

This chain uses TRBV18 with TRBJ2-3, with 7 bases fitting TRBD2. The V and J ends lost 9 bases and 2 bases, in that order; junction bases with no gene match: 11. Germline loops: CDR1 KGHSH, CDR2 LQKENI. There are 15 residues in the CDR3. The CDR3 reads CASGHREAVTDTQYF. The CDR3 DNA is TGTGCCAGTGGGCACCGGGAGGCCGTCACAGATACGCAGTATTTT.

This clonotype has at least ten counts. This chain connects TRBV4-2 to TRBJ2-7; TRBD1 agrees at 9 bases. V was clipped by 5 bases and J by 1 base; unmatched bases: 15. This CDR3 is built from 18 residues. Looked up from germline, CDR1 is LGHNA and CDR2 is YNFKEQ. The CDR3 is CASSFPSGQGTKSYEQYF. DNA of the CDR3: TGTGCCAGCAGCTTCCCCTCCGGACAGGGGACAAAATCCTACGAGCAGTACTTC.

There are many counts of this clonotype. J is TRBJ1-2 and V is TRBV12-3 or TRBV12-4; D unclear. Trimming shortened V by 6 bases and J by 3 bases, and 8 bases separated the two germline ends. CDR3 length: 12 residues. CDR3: CASSRRDYGYTF. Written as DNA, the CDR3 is TGTGCCAGCAGCCGGCGGGACTATGGCTACACCTTC.

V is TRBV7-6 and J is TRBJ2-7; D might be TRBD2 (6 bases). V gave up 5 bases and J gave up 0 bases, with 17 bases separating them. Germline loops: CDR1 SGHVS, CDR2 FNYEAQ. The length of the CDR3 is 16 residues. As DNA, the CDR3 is TGTGCCAGCAGCCGTTGGGACTTCTCGAGCTCCTACGAGCAGTACTTC. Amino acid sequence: CASSRWDFSSSYEQYF.

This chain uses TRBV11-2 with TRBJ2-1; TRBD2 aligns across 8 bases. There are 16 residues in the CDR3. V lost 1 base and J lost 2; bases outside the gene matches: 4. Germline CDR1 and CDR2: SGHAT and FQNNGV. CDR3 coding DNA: TGTGCCAGCAGCTTAGGGCGGGAGGTGACCTACAATGAGCAGTTCTTC. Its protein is CASSLGREVTYNEQFF.

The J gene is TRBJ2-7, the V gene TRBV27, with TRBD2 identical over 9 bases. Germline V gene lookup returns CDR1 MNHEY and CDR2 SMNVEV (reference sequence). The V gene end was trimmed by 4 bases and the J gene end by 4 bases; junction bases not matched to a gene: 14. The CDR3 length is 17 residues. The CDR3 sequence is CASSSVRGREGGYEQYF. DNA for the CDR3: TGTGCCAGCAGTTCAGTGCGGGGGCGGGAGGGAGGTTACGAGCAGTACTTC.

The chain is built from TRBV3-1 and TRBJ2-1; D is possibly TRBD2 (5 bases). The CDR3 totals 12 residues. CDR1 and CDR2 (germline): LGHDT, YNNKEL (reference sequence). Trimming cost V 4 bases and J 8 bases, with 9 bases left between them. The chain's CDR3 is CASSRVEDEQFF. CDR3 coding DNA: TGTGCCAGCAGCCGGGTGGAGGATGAGCAGTTCTTC.

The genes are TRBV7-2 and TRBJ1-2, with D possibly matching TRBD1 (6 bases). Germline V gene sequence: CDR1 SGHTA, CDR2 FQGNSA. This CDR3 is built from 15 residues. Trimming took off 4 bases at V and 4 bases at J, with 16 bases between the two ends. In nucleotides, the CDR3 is TGTGCCAGCAGCTCCAGAACAGGGTCACCCTATGGCTACACCTTC. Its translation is CASSSRTGSPYGYTF. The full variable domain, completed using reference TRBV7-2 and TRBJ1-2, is GAGVSQSPSNKVTEKGKDVELRCDPISGHTALYWYRQSLGQGLEFLIYFQGNSAPDKSGLPSDRFSAERTGGSVSTLTIQRTQQEDSAVYLCASSSRTGSPYGYTFGSGTRLTVV.

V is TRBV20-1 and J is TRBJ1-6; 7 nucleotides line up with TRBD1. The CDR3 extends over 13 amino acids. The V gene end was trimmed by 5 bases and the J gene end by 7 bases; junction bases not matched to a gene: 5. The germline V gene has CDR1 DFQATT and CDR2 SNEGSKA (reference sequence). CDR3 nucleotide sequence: TGCAGTGCTGGACGGGACAGAAATTCACCCCTCCACTTT. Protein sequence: CSAGRDRNSPLHF.

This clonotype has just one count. CDR3 loop: CASSSQYGGQQLSLYGYTF. CDR3 in DNA: TGTGCCAGCAGTTCACAATATGGGGGACAGCAACTTTCCCTCTATGGCTACACCTTC. This chain connects TRBV7-9 to TRBJ1-2, with TRBD1 identical over 7 bases. The CDR3 has 19 residues. Per the germline V gene, CDR1 is SEHNR and CDR2 is FQNEAQ (reference sequence). Trimming cost V 6 bases and J 4 bases; bases outside gene matches: 23.

The CDR3 loop reads CASSLRGVQETQYF. In DNA, the CDR3 is TGTGCCAGCAGCTTAAGGGGGGTCCAAGAGACCCAGTACTTC. The chain recombines TRBV7-2 with TRBJ2-5; D is perhaps TRBD1 or TRBD2 (6 bases each). Trimming took 2 bases from V and 1 from J, leaving 8 bases between them. Germline CDR1 and CDR2: SGHTA and FQGNSA. CDR3 size: 14 residues.

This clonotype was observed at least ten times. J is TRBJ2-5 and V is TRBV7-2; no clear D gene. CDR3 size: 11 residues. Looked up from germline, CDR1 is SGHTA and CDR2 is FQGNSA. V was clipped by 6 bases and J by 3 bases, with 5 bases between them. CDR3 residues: CASSPKETQYF. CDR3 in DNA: TGTGCCAGCAGTCCGAAAGAGACCCAGTACTTC.

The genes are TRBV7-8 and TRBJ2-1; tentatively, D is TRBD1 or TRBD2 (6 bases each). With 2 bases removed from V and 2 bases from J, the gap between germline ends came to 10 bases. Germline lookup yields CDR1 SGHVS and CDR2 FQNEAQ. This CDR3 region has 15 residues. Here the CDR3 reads CASSLRGRTYNEQFF. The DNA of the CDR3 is TGTGCCAGCAGCTTAAGGGGGAGGACCTACAATGAGCAGTTCTTC. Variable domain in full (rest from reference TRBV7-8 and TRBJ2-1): GAGVSQSPRYKVAKRGQDVALRCDPISGHVSLFWYQQALGQGPEFLTYFQNEAQLDKSGLPSDRFFAERPEGSVSTLKIQRTQQEDSAVYLCASSLRGRTYNEQFFGPGTRLTVL.

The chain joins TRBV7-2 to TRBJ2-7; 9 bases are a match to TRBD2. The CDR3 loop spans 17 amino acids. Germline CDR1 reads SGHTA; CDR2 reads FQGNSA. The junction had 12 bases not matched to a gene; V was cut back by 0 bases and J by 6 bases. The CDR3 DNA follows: TGTGCCAGCAGCTTAGCTTTCGGAGCTAGCGGGGCCGTCGAGCAGTACTTC. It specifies CASSLAFGASGAVEQYF.

CDR3 residues: CASRGGMGLAGPDTQYF. In nucleotides, the CDR3 is TGTGCCAGCAGGGGGGGTATGGGACTAGCGGGACCAGATACGCAGTATTTT. V gene TRBV2 combines with J gene TRBJ2-3, with 13 nucleotides matching TRBD2. V trimming: 6 bases; J trimming: 4 bases; junction bases outside the gene matches: 10. This CDR3 comprises 17 residues. The V gene's germline CDR1 is SNHLY and CDR2 FYNNEI.

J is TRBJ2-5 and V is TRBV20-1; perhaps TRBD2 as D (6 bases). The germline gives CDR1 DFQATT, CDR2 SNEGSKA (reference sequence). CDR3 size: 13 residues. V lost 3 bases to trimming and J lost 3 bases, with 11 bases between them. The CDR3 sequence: CSAREAGKETQYF. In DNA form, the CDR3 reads TGCAGTGCTAGGGAGGCGGGGAAAGAGACCCAGTACTTC.